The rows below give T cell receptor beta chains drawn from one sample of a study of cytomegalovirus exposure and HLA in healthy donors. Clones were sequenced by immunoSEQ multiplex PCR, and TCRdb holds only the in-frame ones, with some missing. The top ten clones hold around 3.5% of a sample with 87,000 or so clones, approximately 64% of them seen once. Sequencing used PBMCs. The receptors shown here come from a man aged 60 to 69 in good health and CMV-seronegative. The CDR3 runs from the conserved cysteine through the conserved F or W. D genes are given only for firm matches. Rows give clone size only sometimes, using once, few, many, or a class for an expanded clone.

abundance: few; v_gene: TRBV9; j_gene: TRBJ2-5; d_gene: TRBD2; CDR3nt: TGTGCCAGCAGCGTAGCGGGGGGGACCTTGGCACGTCAAGAGACCCAGTACTTC; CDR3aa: CASSVAGGTLARQETQYF
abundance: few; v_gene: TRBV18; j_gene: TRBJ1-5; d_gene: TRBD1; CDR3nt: TGTGCCAGCTCAGCGACAGGGGGCAATCAGCCCCAGCATTTT; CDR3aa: CASSATGGNQPQHF
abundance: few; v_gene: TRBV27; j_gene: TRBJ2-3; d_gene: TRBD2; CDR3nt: TGTGCCAGCAGTTCCTACCGCCGGACTAGCGGGAGCGAACCAGATACGCAGTATTTT; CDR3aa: CASSSYRRTSGSEPDTQYF
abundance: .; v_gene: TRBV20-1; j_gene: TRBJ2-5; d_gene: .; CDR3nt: TGCAGTGCTAGGGGGGGAGAGACCCAGTACTTC; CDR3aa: CSARGGETQYF
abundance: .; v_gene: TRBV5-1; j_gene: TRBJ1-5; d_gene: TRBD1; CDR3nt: TGCGCCAGCAGCTTACAGGGGGGGGATCAGCCCCAGCATTTT; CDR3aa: CASSLQGGDQPQHF
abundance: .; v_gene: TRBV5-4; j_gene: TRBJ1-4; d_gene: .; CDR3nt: TGTGCCAGCAGCCTCGCCGGCGGTAGTGAAAAACTGTTTTTT; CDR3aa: CASSLAGGSEKLFF
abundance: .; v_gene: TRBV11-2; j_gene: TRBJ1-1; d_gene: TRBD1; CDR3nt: TGTGCCAGCAGCCCCCGGACAGGGTGGACCACTGAAGCTTTCTTT; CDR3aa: CASSPRTGWTTEAFF
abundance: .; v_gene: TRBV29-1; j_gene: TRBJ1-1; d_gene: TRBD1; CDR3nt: TGCAGCGTTGAAGCAGGACAGGGCAACACTGAAGCTTTCTTT; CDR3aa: CSVEAGQGNTEAFF
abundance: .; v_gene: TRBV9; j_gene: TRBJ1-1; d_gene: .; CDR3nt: TGTGCCAGCAGCGTAGCTACAGGGATGAACACTGAAGCTTTCTTT; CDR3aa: CASSVATGMNTEAFF
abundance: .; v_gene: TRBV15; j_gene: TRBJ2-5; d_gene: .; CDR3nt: TGTGCCACCAGCAGAGGACCGCCGGGACAAGAAGAGACCCAGTACTTC; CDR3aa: CATSRGPPGQEETQYF
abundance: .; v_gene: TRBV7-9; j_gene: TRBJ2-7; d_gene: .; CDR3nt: TGTGTCAGCAGCTTAGATAGCAGGGATCAATACGAGCAGTACTTC; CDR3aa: CVSSLDSRDQYEQYF
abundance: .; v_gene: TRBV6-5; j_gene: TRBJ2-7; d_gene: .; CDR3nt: TGTGCCAGCAGTTACGGACAGTACTACGAGCAGTACTTC; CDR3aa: CASSYGQYYEQYF
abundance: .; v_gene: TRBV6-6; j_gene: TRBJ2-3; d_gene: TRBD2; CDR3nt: TGTGCCAGCAGTTACGTCGGGGGGGCGGGAGATACGCAGTATTTT; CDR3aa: CASSYVGGAGDTQYF
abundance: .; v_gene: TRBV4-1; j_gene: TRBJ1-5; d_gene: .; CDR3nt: TGCGCCAGCAGCCAAGATTCGCCACCGGTTAGCAATCAGCCCCAGCATTTT; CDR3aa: CASSQDSPPVSNQPQHF
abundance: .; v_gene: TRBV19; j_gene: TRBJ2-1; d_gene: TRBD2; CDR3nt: TGTGCCAGTAGTATTGGCTCTAGCGGGACCATCTTC; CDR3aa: CASSIGSSGTIF
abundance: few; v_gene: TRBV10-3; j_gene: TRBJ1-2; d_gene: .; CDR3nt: TGTGCCAGCAGCTCTCTCGGTGTGGGGCTTGGCTACACCTTC; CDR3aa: CASSSLGVGLGYTF
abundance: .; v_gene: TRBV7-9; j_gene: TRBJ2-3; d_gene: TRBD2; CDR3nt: TGTGCCAGCAGCCCCTGGGCTAGCGGGGGGCACACAGATACGCAGTATTTT; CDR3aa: CASSPWASGGHTDTQYF
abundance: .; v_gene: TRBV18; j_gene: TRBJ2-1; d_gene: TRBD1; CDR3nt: TGTGCCAGCTCACCACCTCCGGGACAGGGACACAATGAGCAGTTCTTC; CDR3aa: CASSPPPGQGHNEQFF
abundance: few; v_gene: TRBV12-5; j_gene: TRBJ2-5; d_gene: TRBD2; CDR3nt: TGTGCTAGTGGTTTGCCCCCTTGGGAGGGATTGGGGACCCAGTACTTC; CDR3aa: CASGLPPWEGLGTQYF
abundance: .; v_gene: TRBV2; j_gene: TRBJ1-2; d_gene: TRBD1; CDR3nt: TGTGCCAGCAGACCCGGGACAGGGGATGGTGGCTACACCTTC; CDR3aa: CASRPGTGDGGYTF
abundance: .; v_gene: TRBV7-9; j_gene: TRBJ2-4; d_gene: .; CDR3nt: TGTTCCAGCAGCATTGACAGTTCTTTGACTCAGTACTTC; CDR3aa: CSSSIDSSLTQYF
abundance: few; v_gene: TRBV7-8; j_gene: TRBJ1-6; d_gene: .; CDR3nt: TGTGCCAGCAGCAATATGAGACACCGGTCAGGTTCACCCCTCCACTTT; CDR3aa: CASSNMRHRSGSPLHF
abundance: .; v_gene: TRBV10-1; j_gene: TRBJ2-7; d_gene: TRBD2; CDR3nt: TGCGCCAGCAGTGAGTCGGGGAGCGGGAGGCACGAGCAGTACTTC; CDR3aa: CASSESGSGRHEQYF
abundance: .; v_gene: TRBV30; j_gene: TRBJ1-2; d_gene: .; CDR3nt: TGTGCCTGGAGGGGAGACGCTAACTATGGCTACACCTTC; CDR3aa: CAWRGDANYGYTF
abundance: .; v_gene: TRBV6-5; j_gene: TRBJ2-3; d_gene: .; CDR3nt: TGTGCCAGCAGTTACCGTACCCAGGGGATCGATACGCAGTATTTT; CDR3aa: CASSYRTQGIDTQYF
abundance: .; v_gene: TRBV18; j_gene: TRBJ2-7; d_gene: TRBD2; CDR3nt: TGTGCCAGCTCAATCTCCTGGACTAGCGGCCCCCAGGCCTACGAGCAGTACTTC; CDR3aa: CASSISWTSGPQAYEQYF
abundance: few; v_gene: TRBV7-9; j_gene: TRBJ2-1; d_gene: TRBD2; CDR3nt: TGTGCCAGCAGCTTAGGTGGGACTAGCGGGGCCTACAATGAGCAGTTCTTC; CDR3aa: CASSLGGTSGAYNEQFF
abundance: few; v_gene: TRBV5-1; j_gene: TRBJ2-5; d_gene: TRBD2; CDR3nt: TGCGCCAGCAGCTTCGACGGGGGGCAAGAGACCCAGTACTTC; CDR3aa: CASSFDGGQETQYF
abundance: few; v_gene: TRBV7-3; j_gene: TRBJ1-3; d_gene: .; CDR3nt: TGCGCCAGCAGCCCCTGGACCGGGACACGAAACACCATATATTTT; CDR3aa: CASSPWTGTRNTIYF
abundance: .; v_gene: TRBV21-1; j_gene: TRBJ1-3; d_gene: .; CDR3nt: TGTGCCAGCAGCACCCATGACAAGAATGGAAACACCATATATTTT; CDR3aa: CASSTHDKNGNTIYF
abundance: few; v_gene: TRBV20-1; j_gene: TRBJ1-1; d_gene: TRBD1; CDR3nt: TGCAGTGCTGAGGGGACAGGAGAAGCTTTCTTT; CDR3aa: CSAEGTGEAFF
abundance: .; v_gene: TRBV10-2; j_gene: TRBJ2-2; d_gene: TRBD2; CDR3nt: TGCGCCAGTACTACGACTAGCGGGAGTGCGGCGAACACCGGGGAGCTGTTTTTT; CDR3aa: CASTTTSGSAANTGELFF
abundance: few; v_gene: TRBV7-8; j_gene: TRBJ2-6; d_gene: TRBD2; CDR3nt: TGTGCCAGCAGCCCTTCGGGGGGAGCTGGGGCCAACGTCCTGACTTTC; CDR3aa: CASSPSGGAGANVLTF
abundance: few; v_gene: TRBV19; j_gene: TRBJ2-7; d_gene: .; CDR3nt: TGTGCCAGTACCAACAGCTACGAGCAGTACTTC; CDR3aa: CASTNSYEQYF
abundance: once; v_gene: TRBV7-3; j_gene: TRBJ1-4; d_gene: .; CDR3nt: TGTGCCAGCAGCCGAGTAGGAGGAAACCGGGAAAAACTGTTTTTT; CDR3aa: CASSRVGGNREKLFF
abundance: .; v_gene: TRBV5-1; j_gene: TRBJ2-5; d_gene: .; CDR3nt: TGCGCCAGCAGCCTGCATAGGACAGACCAAGAGACCCAGTACTTC; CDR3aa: CASSLHRTDQETQYF
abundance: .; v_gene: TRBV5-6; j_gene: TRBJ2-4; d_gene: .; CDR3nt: TGTGCCAGCAGCTTCCGCGGCCTAGCCAAAAACATTCAGTACTTC; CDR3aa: CASSFRGLAKNIQYF
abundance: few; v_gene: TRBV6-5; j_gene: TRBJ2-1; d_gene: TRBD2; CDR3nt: TGTGCCAGCAGTACGACTAGCGGGAAGCAGTTCTTC; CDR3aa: CASSTTSGKQFF
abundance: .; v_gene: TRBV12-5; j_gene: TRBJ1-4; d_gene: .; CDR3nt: TGTGCTAGTGGTCCACAGGGAATTAATGAAAAACTGTTTTTT; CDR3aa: CASGPQGINEKLFF
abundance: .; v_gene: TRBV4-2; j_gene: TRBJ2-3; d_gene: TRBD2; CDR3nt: TGTGCCAGCAGCCTCGTCGGGGGGGGCCCAAGCACAGATACGCAGTATTTT; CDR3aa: CASSLVGGGPSTDTQYF
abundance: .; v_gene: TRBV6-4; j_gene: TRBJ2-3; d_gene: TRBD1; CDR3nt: TGTGCCAGCAGCGCCGGGACAGCTAGCACAGATACGCAGTATTTT; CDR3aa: CASSAGTASTDTQYF
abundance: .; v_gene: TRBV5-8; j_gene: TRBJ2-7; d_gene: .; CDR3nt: TGTGCCAGCAGCGGGGGTGCAGGGGATTACCACGAGCAGTACTTC; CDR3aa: CASSGGAGDYHEQYF
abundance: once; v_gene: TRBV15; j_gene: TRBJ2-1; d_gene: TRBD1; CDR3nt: TGTGCCACCAGCAGAAACCCTACAGGGGTAAATGAGCAGTTCTTC; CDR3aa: CATSRNPTGVNEQFF
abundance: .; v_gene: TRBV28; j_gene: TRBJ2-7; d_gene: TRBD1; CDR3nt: TGTGCCAGCAGTGCACAGGGGGCGACCCGCCACGAGCAGTACTTC; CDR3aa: CASSAQGATRHEQYF
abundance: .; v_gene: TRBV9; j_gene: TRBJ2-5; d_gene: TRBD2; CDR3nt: TGTGCCAGCAGCACCTCGCCGATGGCGGGGGGCCAAGAGACCCAGTACTTC; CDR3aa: CASSTSPMAGGQETQYF
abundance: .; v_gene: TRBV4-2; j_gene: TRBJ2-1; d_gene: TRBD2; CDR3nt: TGTGCCAGCAGACTAGCGGGAGGGCCGGGAAATGAGCAGTTCTTC; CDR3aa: CASRLAGGPGNEQFF
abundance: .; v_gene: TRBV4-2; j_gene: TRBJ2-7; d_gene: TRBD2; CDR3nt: TGTGCCAGCAGCCAAGGGACTAGCGGGATCTACGAGCAGTACTTC; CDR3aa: CASSQGTSGIYEQYF
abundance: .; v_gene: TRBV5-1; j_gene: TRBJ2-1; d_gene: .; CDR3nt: TGCGCCAGCAGCTTGGGACAGGAATACAATGAGCAGTTCTTC; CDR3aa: CASSLGQEYNEQFF
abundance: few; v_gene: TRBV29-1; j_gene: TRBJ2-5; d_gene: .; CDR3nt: TGCAGCGTTGTCGGGGGAAAGACCCAGTACTTC; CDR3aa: CSVVGGKTQYF
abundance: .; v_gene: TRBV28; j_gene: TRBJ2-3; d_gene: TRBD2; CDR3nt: TGTGCCAGCTGCGGGGGGGGCCCGGCAGATACGCAGTATTTT; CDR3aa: CASCGGGPADTQYF
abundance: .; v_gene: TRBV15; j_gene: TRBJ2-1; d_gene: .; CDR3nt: TGTGCCACCGCCGGGACAGATTATAGCGGTGGGCACAATGAGCAGTTCTTC; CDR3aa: CATAGTDYSGGHNEQFF
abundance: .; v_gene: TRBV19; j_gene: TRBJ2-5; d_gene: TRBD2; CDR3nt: TGTGCCAGTAGTATTAGGCTAGCGGGGAAACTAACCCAGTACTTC; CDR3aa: CASSIRLAGKLTQYF
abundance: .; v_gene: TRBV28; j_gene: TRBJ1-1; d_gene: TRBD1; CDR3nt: TGTGCCACTTCAGACAGGGTGAACACTGAAGCTTTCTTT; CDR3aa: CATSDRVNTEAFF
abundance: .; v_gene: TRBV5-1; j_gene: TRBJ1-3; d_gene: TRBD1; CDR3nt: TGCGCCAGCAGCTCCATACGACAGGGCGGAAACACCATATATTTT; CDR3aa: CASSSIRQGGNTIYF
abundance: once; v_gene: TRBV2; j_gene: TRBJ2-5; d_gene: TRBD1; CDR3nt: TGTGCCACATCCGGGACAGTGTACCAAGAGACCCAGTACTTC; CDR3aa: CATSGTVYQETQYF